The 6 T cell receptor beta chains given below trace back to one sample, sequenced in a study of T cell repertoires in cytomegalovirus infection. TCRdb independently ran MiXCR on the reads; one entry per CDR3 protein. The repertoire holds approximately 300,000 distinct CDR3 sequences, 29% seen once, with 20% in the top ten. These receptors have no identified antigens. This material consisted of cultured PBMCs, taken from culture after CMV antigen stimulation. The receptors were gathered from a human donor in good health (CMV status not recorded). Some clones in this sample may be carry-over from other donors' samples.

The rearrangement joins TRBV19 to TRBJ1-6, with D tentatively TRBD1 (5 bases). Deletions cut 9 bases from V and 10 bases from J, with 13 bases between. The CDR3 spans 12 residues. From germline, CDR1 is LNHDA and CDR2 SQIVND (reference sequence). The CDR3 region has the DNA TGTGCCAGCGGGACTGTCGAATCACCCCTCCACTTT. It yields the protein CASGTVESPLHF.

This clonotype turned up a few times. The chain links TRBV7-8 to TRBJ2-1; the D gene is possibly TRBD2 (6 bases). CDR3 length: 11 residues. Germline CDR1 and CDR2: SGHVS and FQNEAQ. Trimming pared 7 bases from V and 8 bases from J, leaving 9 bases between. The DNA for the CDR3 is TGTGCCAGCACGGGACTCCATGAGCAGTTCTTC. It yields the protein CASTGLHEQFF.

This clonotype came up once. At one end, the junction sequence differs from germline, possibly due to a read error. The CDR3 DNA is TGTGCCCGCAGTGTGGGGGGGTCTCAGCCCCAGCATTTT. Translation: CARSVGGSQPQHF. V gene TRBV25-1 combines with J gene TRBJ1-5, with D perhaps matching TRBD1 (5 bases). Germline V gene data show CDR1 as MGHDK and CDR2 as SYGVNS. The CDR3 sequence is 13 residues long.

This clonotype came up many times. The chain uses TRBV7-8 and TRBJ2-1; TRBD2 is a possible D gene (6 bases). The CDR3 is 13 amino acids. Trimming stripped 6 bases from V and 8 bases from J, with 14 bases between. CDR1 and CDR2 (germline): SGHVS, FQNEAQ. The CDR3 loop is CASSPSGVHEQFF. The CDR3 DNA reads as TGTGCCAGCAGTCCCTCGGGAGTCCATGAGCAGTTCTTC.

V is TRBV7-8 and J is TRBJ1-2; tentative D call: TRBD1 (6 bases). This CDR3 is 16 amino acids long. The V gene lost 2 bases and the J gene lost 3 bases, with 16 bases spanning the gap. CDR1 is SGHVS, CDR2 FQNEAQ, per germline. The CDR3 nucleotides read TGTGCCAGCAGCTTATACAGGGTCCCCGGGGACTATGGCTACACCTTC. Translation: CASSLYRVPGDYGYTF.

This sequence joins TRBV10-3 and TRBJ2-5; possible D gene TRBD1, 7 bases. Trimming shortened V by 10 bases and J by 0 bases, and 12 bases separated the two germline ends. CDR3 length equals 13 residues. Germline V gene sequence: CDR1 ENHRY, CDR2 SYGVKD. CDR3 residues: CATQGGHQETQYF. For the CDR3, the DNA is TGTGCCACCCAGGGGGGCCACCAAGAGACCCAGTACTTC.